This TCR beta chain was captured in a study of CD8 T cells in ankylosing spondylitis. The CDR3 has 12 amino acids. Germline-derived CDR1 and CDR2 are SGHAT and FQNNGV. V lost 3 bases and J lost 7, with 4 bases in between. From the 5' RACE reads, TCRdb called clonotypes with MiXCR, one entry per CDR3 protein. The sample consists of 150,000 to 200,000 distinct CDR3 sequences, under 14% of them appearing once. Study observations and caveats: Disease-linked clones were found to be CD8+ and relatively rare in peripheral blood.

Only a few counts were recorded for this clonotype. Its antigen remains unidentified. V and J are TRBV11-2 and TRBJ1-6; no clear D gene. This sequence originates from a male donor with ankylosing spondylitis or in good health (not recorded which). The sequencing sample was made of blood, either unsorted or a sorted T cell fraction (not recorded which). This CDR3 reads CASSFSNSPLHF. The CDR3 nucleotides read TGTGCCAGCAGCTTTAGCAATTCACCCCTCCACTTT.